This T cell receptor beta chain was recovered during a study of Graves' ophthalmopathy and Graves' hyperthyroidism. Study-level information: Upon initial diagnosis and before any treatment, peripheral blood was collected. The study, taken as a whole, reports: Blood also carried most expanded thyroid clonotypes exceeding 0.001 frequency. For predicting ophthalmopathy progression, the model had 70.59% sensitivity and approximately 77% specificity.

An approximately 10 ml volume of fresh peripheral blood provided the PBMCs. TCR beta CDR3 amplification used RNA transcripts. The authors performed first-round RT-PCR with HTBI primers and then a second-round multiplex PCR. TCRdb re-derived calls from the multiplex PCR reads in MiXCR, one entry per CDR3 protein. The repertoire holds roughly 230,000 distinct CDR3 sequences, with roughly 21% as singletons. The germline V gene encodes CDR1 MNHNS and CDR2 SASEGT. The trim removed 2 bases at V and 8 bases at J, leaving 3 bases unmatched. This CDR3 spans 13 amino acids. This clonotype was seen ten or more times. Its target is not known.

The chain combines TRBV6-1 with TRBJ2-4, with TRBD1 matching over 7 bases. Sequenced sample: peripheral blood. The receptor was derived from a woman in her 50s with Graves' ophthalmopathy. CDR3 region: CASSENRGDIQYF. The CDR3 coding sequence is TGTGCCAGCAGTGAAAACAGGGGTGACATTCAGTACTTC.